This entry lists 14 T cell receptor beta chains sequenced from one sample in a study of cytomegalovirus exposure and HLA in healthy donors. Both 60 Vbeta primers and 13 Jbeta primers went into the PCR. The assay was immunoSEQ multiplex PCR, and TCRdb's table has in-frame clones only and misses some. This table has about 180,000 clones, 82% appearing once. Sequenced: PBMCs. These receptors were taken from a man aged 40-49 years in good health and CMV-seronegative.

The chain recombines TRBV27 with TRBJ2-7; a possible D gene is TRBD2 (6 bases). Deletions cut 5 bases from V and 3 bases from J, with 11 bases between. The CDR3 spans 13 residues. From germline, CDR1 is MNHEY and CDR2 SMNVEV (reference sequence). The CDR3 reads CASSPRTNYEQYF. The CDR3 region has the DNA TGTGCCAGCAGTCCAAGGACTAACTACGAGCAGTACTTC.

CDR3 in DNA: TGTGCCAGCAGCGGACAGGGTGGCACTGAAGCTTTCTTT. This gives the protein CASSGQGGTEAFF. The chain uses TRBV5-5 and TRBJ1-1, with 8 bases identical to TRBD1. The CDR3 is made up of 13 amino acids. The V gene end was trimmed by 4 bases and the J gene end by 4 bases; junction bases not matched to a gene: 3. CDR1 and CDR2 (germline): SGHKS, YYEKEE (reference sequence).

This chain links TRBV7-2 with TRBJ1-1, with 8 bases lining up with TRBD1. V gave up 5 bases and J gave up 4 bases; unmatched junction bases: 6. The CDR3 has 14 amino acids. CDR1 and CDR2 from the germline V gene are SGHTA and FQGNSA. The CDR3 DNA is TGTGCCAGCAGCCTCCGAGGACAGGGCACTGAAGCTTTCTTT. The encoded protein is CASSLRGQGTEAFF. The full variable domain, with the rest looked up from reference TRBV7-2 and TRBJ1-1, is GAGVSQSPSNKVTEKGKDVELRCDPISGHTALYWYRQSLGQGLEFLIYFQGNSAPDKSGLPSDRFSAERTGGSVSTLTIQRTQQEDSAVYLCASSLRGQGTEAFFGQGTRLTVV.

The rearrangement links TRBV28 to TRBJ1-2; 7 bases fit TRBD1. CDR1 and CDR2 from the germline V gene are MDHEN and SYDVKM. The V segment lost 8 bases and the J segment 4 bases; nucleotides outside the gene matches: 7. This CDR3 is 13 amino acids long. The CDR3 DNA reads TGTGCCAGCTCCCCGGGGACAGTCTATGGCTACACCTTC. The encoded protein is CASSPGTVYGYTF.

Points on this clone: This CDR3 is also generated by other DNA sequences in the sample. V is TRBV6-5 and J is TRBJ1-5; D call uncertain. The CDR3 is 14 residues long. V was clipped by 0 bases and J by 1 base, with 4 bases between them. Germline V gene lookup returns CDR1 MNHEY and CDR2 SVGAGI. The CDR3 nucleotides read TGTGCCAGCAGTTACTCGCGGAGCAATCAGCCCCAGCATTTT. This codes for CASSYSRSNQPQHF.

This chain joins TRBV7-9 and TRBJ1-2; the match to TRBD1 covers 8 bases. Per germline, CDR1 SEHNR and CDR2 FQNEAQ (reference sequence). The trim removed 4 bases at V and 1 base at J, leaving 2 bases unmatched. The CDR3 totals 14 residues. This chain's CDR3 is CASSWTGLNYGYTF. CDR3 in DNA: TGTGCCAGCAGCTGGACAGGGCTTAACTATGGCTACACCTTC.

The chain joins TRBV7-9 to TRBJ2-2, with a possible D match to TRBD2 (6 bases). Per the germline V gene, CDR1 is SEHNR and CDR2 is FQNEAQ (reference sequence). The CDR3 sequence is 14 residues long. The germline V and J ends were trimmed by 1 base and 5 bases, with 8 bases remaining between them. CDR3 DNA sequence: TGTGCCAGCAGCTTAGGGGCGGGAACCGGGGAGCTGTTTTTT. Residues: CASSLGAGTGELFF. Together with reference TRBV7-9 and TRBJ2-2, the CDR3 gives the full variable domain: DTGVSQNPRHKITKRGQNVTFRCDPISEHNRLYWYRQTLGQGPEFLTYFQNEAQLEKSRLLSDRFSAERPKGSFSTLEIQRTEQGDSAMYLCASSLGAGTGELFFGEGSRLTVL.

The chain carries TRBV19 and TRBJ2-1; the D gene is possibly TRBD2 (7 bases). The V gene lost 3 bases and the J gene lost 6 bases, with 12 bases spanning the gap. Germline lookup yields CDR1 LNHDA and CDR2 SQIVND (reference sequence). The CDR3 consists of 14 residues. CDR3 bases: TGTGCCAGTAGTATCTCGGGGGGCATCAATGAGCAGTTCTTC. Translating it yields CASSISGGINEQFF.

CDR3 residues: CATRLGSTDTQYF. As DNA, the CDR3 is TGTGCCACCCGATTAGGGAGTACAGATACGCAGTATTTT. The chain joins TRBV6-5 to TRBJ2-3; TRBD2 might be the D (5 bases). The germline V gene encodes CDR1 MNHEY and CDR2 SVGAGI. V was shortened by 10 bases and J by 3 bases, with 14 bases between the two germline ends. The CDR3 covers 13 residues.

This clone appeared a single time. This rearrangement joins TRBV2 to TRBJ1-4; D is uncertain. V was cut by 6 bases and J by 12 bases, with 14 bases left in between. This CDR3 has 12 residues. Germline loops: CDR1 SNHLY, CDR2 FYNNEI. The CDR3, as DNA: TGTGCCAGCAGGGGCCGGAACAACCAACTGTTTTTT. The encoded protein is CASRGRNNQLFF.

The chain couples TRBV29-1 to TRBJ2-6; TRBD2 is a possible D gene (6 bases). The CDR3 is 15 amino acids. Trimming left V 6 bases short and J 3 bases short, with 15 bases between. Germline values: CDR1 SQVTM, CDR2 ANQGSEA. The CDR3 coding sequence is TGCAGCGTGGGGGGATGGGGTGGTGGGGCCAACGTCCTGACTTTC. Residues: CSVGGWGGGANVLTF.

This clone appeared once. The chain couples TRBV9 to TRBJ2-2, with 9 bases identical to TRBD1. The CDR3 has 14 amino acids. The germline V gene encodes CDR1 SGDLS and CDR2 YYNGEE. V lost 4 bases and J lost 8; bases outside the gene matches: 6. The CDR3 nucleotides are TGTGCCAGCAGCCCGGGACAGGGCCGGGGGGAGCTGTTTTTT. Protein: CASSPGQGRGELFF.

V is TRBV28 and J is TRBJ2-5; D ambiguous. The CDR3 length is 14 residues. V lost 5 bases, J lost 4 bases, and 14 bases lay in between. Germline assignment: CDR1 MDHEN and CDR2 SYDVKM. The CDR3 protein is CASSPSLGSETQYF. The DNA of the CDR3 is TGTGCCAGCAGTCCCAGCCTCGGGTCAGAGACCCAGTACTTC. Full variable domain (outside the CDR3, taken from reference TRBV28 and TRBJ2-5): DVKVTQSSRYLVKRTGEKVFLECVQDMDHENMFWYRQDPGLGLRLIYFSYDVKMKEKGDIPEGYSVSREKKERFSLILESASTNQTSMYLCASSPSLGSETQYFGPGTRLLVL.

V and J are TRBV6-6 and TRBJ2-3, with 8 positions matching TRBD1. Germline CDR1 MNHNY, CDR2 SVGAGI (reference sequence). Trimming cost V 4 bases and J 1 base; bases outside gene matches: 1. The CDR3 spans 14 residues. The CDR3 DNA reads as TGTGCCAGCAGTTTGACAGGGGGCACAGATACGCAGTATTTT. Its translation is CASSLTGGTDTQYF.